What follows are 9 T cell receptor beta chains derived from one specimen sequenced in a study of T cell repertoires in cytomegalovirus infection. These receptors lack a known antigen. MiXCR was run by TCRdb on the reads, yielding one entry per CDR3 protein. The sample lists some 270,000 distinct CDR3 sequences, about 20% occurring once. The sample consisted of cultured PBMCs, taken from culture after CMV antigen stimulation. All receptors derive from a human donor in good health (CMV status not recorded). Some clones in this sample may be carry-over from other donors' samples.

This clonotype was seen just once. The chain combines TRBV29-1 with TRBJ1-1, with D possibly matching TRBD1 (5 bases). This CDR3 comprises 13 residues. V was shortened by 6 bases and J by 0 bases, with 11 bases between the two germline ends. Germline CDR1 reads SQVTM; CDR2 reads ANQGSEA. CDR3 coding DNA: TGCAGCGTCGGCAGGGCTTTGAACACTGAAGCTTTCTTT. Translated: CSVGRALNTEAFF. The whole variable domain, remainder taken from reference TRBV29-1 and TRBJ1-1, is SAVISQKPSRDICQRGTSLTIQCQVDSQVTMMFWYRQQPGQSLTLIATANQGSEATYESGFVIDKFPISRPNLTFSTLTVSNMSPEDSSIYLCSVGRALNTEAFFGQGTRLTVV.

The sample holds a few counts of this clonotype. V is TRBV12-3 or TRBV12-4 and J is TRBJ2-1; TRBD2 matches 14 bases. After removal of 7 bases from V and 9 bases from J, the junction contained 8 bases not matched to a gene. The CDR3 extends over 15 amino acids. Here the CDR3 DNA reads TGTGCCAGCACCCCGGGACTAGCGGGAGTGGGTGAGCAGTTCTTC. Encoded protein: CASTPGLAGVGEQFF.

This clonotype has just a few counts. The CDR3: CASTGTGLMNTEAFF. The CDR3 DNA reads TGTGCCAGTACCGGGACAGGTCTCATGAACACTGAAGCTTTCTTT. The V call is TRBV19, the J call TRBJ1-1, with TRBD1 matching over 8 bases. The CDR3 is 15 amino acids. Germline V CDR1 and CDR2: LNHDA, SQIVND (reference sequence). After removal of 7 bases from V and 0 bases from J, the junction contained 7 bases not matched to a gene.

In its sample, this clonotype was seen a few times. The rearrangement uses TRBV19 and TRBJ2-2; a possible D gene is TRBD2 (5 bases). The CDR3 has 14 residues. Between the trimmed V and J ends, which lost 3 bases and 2 bases, there was a span of 7 bases. Per germline, CDR1 LNHDA and CDR2 SQIVND (reference sequence). DNA of the CDR3: TGTGCCAGTAGTATTCGGACTAACACCGGGGAGCTGTTTTTT. Residues: CASSIRTNTGELFF.

The rearrangement links TRBV14 to TRBJ2-3, with a weak D call TRBD1 (7 bases). The CDR3 spans 16 residues. Germline CDR1 is SGHDN and CDR2 is FVKESK. V was shortened by 3 bases and J by 2 bases, with 15 bases between the two germline ends. CDR3 sequence (DNA): TGTGCCAGCAGCCAGGCGGGACAGCTGATCACAGATACGCAGTATTTT. Protein sequence: CASSQAGQLITDTQYF.

V is TRBV5-1 and J is TRBJ1-1; 11 bases align to TRBD1. This CDR3 region has 13 residues. Germline V gene lookup returns CDR1 SGHRS and CDR2 YFSETQ. V dropped 7 bases and J dropped 1; count of bases not matched to a gene: 0. The CDR3, as DNA: TGCGCCAGCGGGACAGGGGGGAACACTGAAGCTTTCTTT. Protein sequence: CASGTGGNTEAFF.

V usage is TRBV4-1 and J usage is TRBJ1-2, with 9 nucleotides matching TRBD1. The CDR3 totals 16 residues. The germline V gene encodes CDR1 MGHRA and CDR2 YSYEKL. Trimming removed 0 bases from V and 1 base from J; junction bases left unmatched: 3. The CDR3 coding sequence is TGCGCCAGCAGCCAAGAATCGACAGGGGGTAACTATGGCTACACCTTC. This encodes CASSQESTGGNYGYTF.

The chain links TRBV11-2 to TRBJ1-1; TRBD1 aligns across 8 bases. Losses at the gene ends were 4 bases for V and 5 bases for J; bases not matched to a gene: 6. This CDR3 region has 14 residues. From germline, CDR1 is SGHAT and CDR2 FQNNGV. CDR3: CASSYNRGDTEAFF. The CDR3 region has the DNA TGTGCCAGCAGCTACAACAGGGGGGATACTGAAGCTTTCTTT.

This clonotype was counted only a few times. This chain uses TRBV2 with TRBJ2-1; 8 bases agree with TRBD2. V dropped 7 bases and J dropped 3; count of bases not matched to a gene: 11. Germline CDR1 is SNHLY and CDR2 is FYNNEI. There are 16 residues in the CDR3. The DNA for the CDR3 is TGTGCCAGCACCTCCCTCACTAGCGGCCACTACAATGAGCAGTTCTTC. It translates to CASTSLTSGHYNEQFF.